Below, 13 T cell receptor beta chains from the same sample are listed, as sequenced in a study of T-cell reconstitution after alpha-beta-depleted transplantation in children. The library targeted TCRbeta and was prepared with unique molecular identifiers. TCRdb re-called the PCR reads through MiXCR, storing one row per CDR3 protein. This sample has 700,000 to 950,000 distinct CDR3 sequences, with roughly 16% found just once. The specimen was PBMCs, mostly from graft donor cells, collected 360 days after TCRalphabeta/CD19-depleted stem cell transplant. The receptor set was obtained from a male patient aged 10-17 years who had a stem cell transplant for acute lymphoblastic leukemia, so the T cells may come from the graft donor.

This clonotype was observed a few times. The chain employs TRBV5-1 and TRBJ2-1; maybe TRBD2 (7 bases). The CDR3 extends over 19 amino acids. The V end was cut by 2 bases, the J end by 4 bases, with 25 bases between. The V gene's germline CDR1 is SGHRS and CDR2 YFSETQ. The CDR3 region is CASSFPHPGGGRGYNEQFF. In DNA, the CDR3 is TGCGCCAGCAGCTTTCCTCACCCCGGTGGGGGGCGGGGGTACAATGAGCAGTTCTTC. The complete variable domain, with remaining parts taken from reference TRBV5-1 and TRBJ2-1, reads KAGVTQTPRYLIKTRGQQVTLSCSPISGHRSVSWYQQTPGQGLQFLFEYFSETQRNKGNFPGRFSGRQFSNSRSEMNVSTLELGDSALYLCASSFPHPGGGRGYNEQFFGPGTRLTVL.

This clonotype has more than one count but fewer than ten. The V gene is TRBV29-1, the J gene TRBJ2-1; 13 bases are a match to TRBD2. The CDR3 extends over 18 amino acids. Germline V CDR1 and CDR2: SQVTM, ANQGSEA. J was trimmed by 7 bases and V by 7 bases; bases with no gene match: 19. CDR3 protein: CSGVPLLRTSGRRNEQFF. CDR3 nucleotide sequence: TGCAGCGGGGTTCCCCTCCTTCGGACTAGCGGGAGAAGGAATGAGCAGTTCTTC.

In its sample, this clonotype was seen a few times. This chain links TRBV12-3 or TRBV12-4 with TRBJ2-2; 8 positions agree with TRBD2. The junction had 4 bases not matched to a gene; V was cut back by 4 bases and J by 6 bases. The CDR3 is 14 amino acids. The CDR3 nucleotides are TGTGCCAGCAGTTCTCCGGGACTAGCCGGGGAGCTGTTTTTT. Protein: CASSSPGLAGELFF.

The rearrangement links TRBV12-3 or TRBV12-4 to TRBJ2-1, with a possible D match to TRBD2 (6 bases). V was clipped by 5 bases and J by 13 bases, with 27 bases between them. The length of the CDR3 is 16 residues. CDR3 coding DNA: TGTGCCAGCAGTCCCCGGGACTTCCCCAACGCCGAGAAACAGTTCTTC. Protein: CASSPRDFPNAEKQFF.

The chain combines TRBV15 with TRBJ2-7; 7 positions agree with TRBD2. CDR1 and CDR2 from the germline V gene are LNHNV and YYDKDF (reference sequence). This CDR3 has 17 residues. V shed 5 bases and J 3 bases; nucleotides not matched to a gene: 16. CDR3 sequence: CATSAGRANPPHYEQYF. The CDR3 nucleotides read TGTGCCACCAGCGCAGGGAGGGCCAATCCCCCTCACTACGAGCAGTACTTC.

This clonotype was observed a handful of times. The chain links TRBV10-3 to TRBJ2-7; 7 bases are shared with TRBD1. Germline trimming cut 5 bases from V and 3 bases from J; bases unmatched to any gene: 7. From germline, CDR1 is ENHRY and CDR2 SYGVKD. The CDR3 covers 14 residues. CDR3 amino acids: CAISSPTGFYEQYF. As DNA, the CDR3 is TGTGCCATCAGTTCCCCGACAGGGTTCTACGAGCAGTACTTC.

The CDR3 region is CASSHTGPPTEAFF. In DNA, the CDR3 is TGCGCCAGCAGTCATACAGGGCCCCCCACTGAAGCTTTCTTT. The genes are TRBV23-1 and TRBJ1-1; a possible D gene is TRBD1 (6 bases). TRBV23-1 has ORF status, its function being uncertain. The germline V and J ends were trimmed by 3 bases and 4 bases, with 12 bases remaining between them. The CDR3 has 14 amino acids.

The chain combines TRBV18 with TRBJ2-1; no firm D call. V gave up 3 bases and J gave up 9 bases, with 9 bases separating them. Germline CDR1 is KGHSH and CDR2 is LQKENI. There are 12 residues in the CDR3. The CDR3 here is CASSPLLSEQFF. The DNA for the CDR3 is TGTGCCAGCTCACCGCTATTAAGTGAGCAGTTCTTC.

This clonotype was observed a handful of times. The J gene is TRBJ1-2, the V gene TRBV29-1; D perhaps matches TRBD1 (6 bases). The CDR3 consists of 13 residues. The V end was cut by 6 bases, the J end by 4 bases, with 15 bases between. Germline V lookup: CDR1 SQVTM, CDR2 ANQGSEA. The CDR3 sequence: CSVSRGGVYGYTF. The CDR3, as DNA: TGCAGCGTCTCTAGGGGGGGCGTCTATGGCTACACCTTC. Full variable domain (outside the CDR3, taken from reference TRBV29-1 and TRBJ1-2): SAVISQKPSRDICQRGTSLTIQCQVDSQVTMMFWYRQQPGQSLTLIATANQGSEATYESGFVIDKFPISRPNLTFSTLTVSNMSPEDSSIYLCSVSRGGVYGYTFGSGTRLTVV.

The rearrangement uses TRBV6-1 and TRBJ2-1; a weak D match, TRBD2 (5 bases). The CDR3 spans 16 residues. The V end was cut by 6 bases, the J end by 7 bases, with 22 bases between. Germline V gives CDR1 MNHNS, CDR2 SASEGT. DNA for the CDR3: TGTGCCAGCAGCGCCCCTAGGGAAGTAGCGAGGAATGAGCAGTTCTTC. Encoded protein: CASSAPREVARNEQFF.

V and J are TRBV20-1 and TRBJ2-7, with TRBD2 identical over 9 bases. The CDR3 runs to 14 residues. The V gene end was trimmed by 8 bases and the J gene end by 6 bases; junction bases not matched to a gene: 14. Germline V gene sequence: CDR1 DFQATT, CDR2 SNEGSKA (reference sequence). CDR3 region: CSTRGTSPRGEQYF. CDR3 in DNA: TGCAGTACGCGAGGGACTAGCCCGCGGGGCGAGCAGTACTTC.

The chain links TRBV20-1 to TRBJ2-3, with D possibly TRBD2 on 6 matching bases. The germline CDR1 and CDR2 sequences are DFQATT and SNEGSKA (reference sequence). Trimming stripped 5 bases from V and 10 bases from J, with 22 bases between. This CDR3 region has 14 residues. In nucleotides, the CDR3 is TGCAGTGCTCGTCTTGGGGACTCCCGTTTTGCGCAGTATTTT. Translated: CSARLGDSRFAQYF.

In this sample, this clonotype turned up a few times. The chain joins TRBV7-2 to TRBJ2-7, with D hard to call. The CDR3 has 16 amino acids. The ends were cut back, 2 bases at V and 4 bases at J, with 18 bases in the middle. From germline, CDR1 is SGHTA and CDR2 FQGNSA. CDR3 protein: CASSLSTRRADYEQYF. The CDR3 region has the DNA TGTGCCAGCAGCTTATCTACCAGAAGGGCGGATTACGAGCAGTACTTC.